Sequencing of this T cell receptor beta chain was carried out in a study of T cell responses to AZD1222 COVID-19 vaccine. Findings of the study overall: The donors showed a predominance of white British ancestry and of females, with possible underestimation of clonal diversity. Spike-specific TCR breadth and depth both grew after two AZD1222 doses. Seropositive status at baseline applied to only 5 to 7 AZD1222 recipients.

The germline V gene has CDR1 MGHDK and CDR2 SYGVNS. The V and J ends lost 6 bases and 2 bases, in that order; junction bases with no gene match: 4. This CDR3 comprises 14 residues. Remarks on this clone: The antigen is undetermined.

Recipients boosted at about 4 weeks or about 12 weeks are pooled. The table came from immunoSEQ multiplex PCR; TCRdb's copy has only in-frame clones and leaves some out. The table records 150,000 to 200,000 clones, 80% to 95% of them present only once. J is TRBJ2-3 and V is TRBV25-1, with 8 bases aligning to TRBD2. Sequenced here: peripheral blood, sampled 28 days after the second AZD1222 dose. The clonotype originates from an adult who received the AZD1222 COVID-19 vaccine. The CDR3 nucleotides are TGTGCCAGCAGCCGGGAGGGGTACACAGATACGCAGTATTTT. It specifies CASSREGYTDTQYF.